This T cell receptor (beta chain) is drawn from a study of shared clonotypes between healthy human individuals. To note about this clone: Its antigen is unidentified.

Germline V gene lookup returns CDR1 MNHEY and CDR2 SMNVEV (reference sequence). The CDR3 spans 16 residues. Trimming removed 3 bases from V and 1 base from J; junction bases left unmatched: 4. Donors had no recently reported acute infections or vaccinations and were HIV-negative. Several immunoSEQ plates held equal portions of the genomic DNA taken from each subset. Here immunoSEQ multiplex PCR was the method, and the copy in TCRdb shows in-frame clones only, minus some. Of 950,000 to 1,300,000 clones listed, about 75% are singletons. Notes on the study in general: Four donors shared roughly 5% of their naive CD4 clonotypes.

The chain recombines TRBV27 with TRBJ2-7, with TRBD2 matching 12 bases. This receptor was taken from a man between 18 and 35 years old in good health. The sample comprised memory CD4+ T cells sorted from blood. Subset in this sample: CD45RA-negative fraction. CDR3 nucleotide sequence: TGTGCCAGCAGTTTGAGACTAGCGGGAGAGTCCTACGAGCAGTACTTC. It codes for CASSLRLAGESYEQYF.